This T cell receptor beta chain stems from a study of T cell responses to AZD1222 COVID-19 vaccine. Broader study findings: No repertoire was sampled before or during the peak T cell response, only after it.

Clones were read by immunoSEQ multiplex PCR, and TCRdb kept only the in-frame ones, dropping some. Counted here are over 130,000 clones, about 90% occurring once; the ten biggest clones make up about 9.4%. Germline values: CDR1 SQVTM, CDR2 ANQGSEA. This CDR3 comprises 10 residues. The V gene lost 6 bases and the J gene lost 1 base, with 3 bases spanning the gap. Comments on this clone: Antigen specificity is unknown. The same CDR3 is also encoded by other DNA sequences in this sample.

The starting material was peripheral blood, obtained 28 days after the second AZD1222 dose. The receptor was isolated from an adult who received the AZD1222 COVID-19 vaccine. The chain has TRBV29-1 and TRBJ1-1; D remains ambiguous. The CDR3 nucleotides are TGCAGCGTGTCGAACACTGAAGCTTTCTTT. It specifies CSVSNTEAFF.